Listed below are T cell receptor beta chains from one sample, sequenced in a study of blood T cell repertoires in COVID-19. Profiling relied on immunoSEQ multiplex PCR, and the TCRdb table lists in-frame clones only, not all of them. The table includes about 290,000 clones, more than 85% detected once. Sequenced: peripheral blood. These receptors all stem from a man in his forties with acute or convalescent COVID-19. CDR3s leave out the opening cysteine and the closing phenylalanine or tryptophan. Each record gives: clone size, V gene, CDR3 protein. The size of a clone is reported for some rows only, either as once, few or many, or as a class for expanded clones.

. | TRBV11-3 | ASSFTGAGNTIY
. | TRBV5-1 | ASSPQQGLNTEAF
once | TRBV5-5 | ASSLGTVGEQY
. | TRBV6-5 | ASTSGMGADTQY
. | TRBV18 | ASSLLGTSNEQF
. | TRBV19 | ASSIKQGGQPQH
. | TRBV7-9 | ASSPTGYLDEQY
. | TRBV7-8 | ASSPRTGVEPSEQY
. | TRBV11-2 | ASSLGGFPYEQY
. | TRBV6-1 | ASRSGTLYNEQF
. | TRBV2 | ASSELGQYNEQF
. | TRBV6-5 | ASSLSPYGNTEAF
. | TRBV20-1 | SASREDTQY
few | TRBV19 | ASNSIGGETEAF
. | TRBV7-2 | ASSLDLMNTEAF
. | TRBV2 | ASSDSGRSALYEQY
. | TRBV5-1 | ATRATGWDTGELF
. | TRBV30 | AWSTGTGRSYNSPLH
once | TRBV5-5 | ASRSPGRSGANVLT
. | TRBV2 | ASSRDRGGQGYT
. | TRBV6-4 | ASSSPGTWGPQH
. | TRBV7-9 | ASSDKSVGRTDTQY
. | TRBV29-1 | SGTGSGMNTEAF
. | TRBV5-1 | ASSFTGGGTEAF
. | TRBV7-2 | ASSTSDEQF
. | TRBV19 | ASSIAGGSNTGELF
. | TRBV30 | AWSVRGSTEAF
. | TRBV7-3 | ASSSQNNEQF
. | TRBV7-9 | ASSWGDRGQADTQY
. | TRBV10-1 | ASSESRAGGDEQF
. | TRBV4-2 | ASSQDSQTGIYGYT
. | TRBV7-2 | ASSPPRGGTTDTQY
. | TRBV2 | ASSEERDTEAF
. | TRBV6-5 | AAGRETQY
. | TRBV5-1 | ASSLYQGKSYGYT
. | TRBV20-1 | SASIGLAGLTGELF
. | TRBV18 | ASSSLAGDEQY
. | TRBV19 | ASSMGGGGYSGANVLT
. | TRBV6-5 | ASSSTYGPAGQPQH
few | TRBV10-2 | ASSRGQVNQPQH
once | TRBV19 | ASSIGTPYEQY
. | TRBV30 | AGGGYT
. | TRBV29-1 | SVEAGGHDTEAF
. | TRBV19 | ASDEGQHSNQPQH
. | TRBV7-9 | ASSIDRSEKLF
. | TRBV24-1 | ATSDLRQGGEQF
. | TRBV27 | ASSRQGGNEKLF
. | TRBV7-3 | ASSENRVTEAF
. | TRBV13 | ASSLARTGGNTIY
. | TRBV5-5 | ASSLRVLAVYEQY
once | TRBV7-6 | ASSYLGTTNTEAF
. | TRBV18 | ASSPRGSADTQY
. | TRBV2 | ASHGGDIQY
. | TRBV20-1 | SARDFYGYT